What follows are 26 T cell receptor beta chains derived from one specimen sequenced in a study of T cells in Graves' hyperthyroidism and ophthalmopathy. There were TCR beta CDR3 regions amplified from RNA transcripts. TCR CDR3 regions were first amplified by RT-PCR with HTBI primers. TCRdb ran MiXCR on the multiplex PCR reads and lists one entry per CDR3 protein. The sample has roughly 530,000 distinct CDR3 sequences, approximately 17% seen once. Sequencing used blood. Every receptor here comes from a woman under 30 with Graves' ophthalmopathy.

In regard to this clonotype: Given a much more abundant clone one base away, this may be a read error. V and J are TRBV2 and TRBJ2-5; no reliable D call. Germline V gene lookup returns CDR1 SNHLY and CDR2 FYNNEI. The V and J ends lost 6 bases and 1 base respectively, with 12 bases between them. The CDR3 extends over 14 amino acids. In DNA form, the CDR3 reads TGTGCCAGCAGCGAACCGCCCCCCCAAGAGACCCAGTACTTC. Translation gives CASSEPPPQETQYF.

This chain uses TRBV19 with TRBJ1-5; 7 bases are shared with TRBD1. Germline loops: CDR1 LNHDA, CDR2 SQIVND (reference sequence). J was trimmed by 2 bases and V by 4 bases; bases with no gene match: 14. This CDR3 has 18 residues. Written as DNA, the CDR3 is TGTGCCAGTAGTACCGGCAATCGACAGGGTCATCGCAATCAGCCCCAGCATTTT. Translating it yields CASSTGNRQGHRNQPQHF.

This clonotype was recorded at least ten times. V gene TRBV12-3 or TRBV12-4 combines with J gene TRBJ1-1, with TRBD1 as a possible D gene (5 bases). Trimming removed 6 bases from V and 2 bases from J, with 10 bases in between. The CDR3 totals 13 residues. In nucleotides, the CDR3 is TGTGCCAGCAGGGAGGGACCCAACACTGAAGCTTTCTTT. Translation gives CASREGPNTEAFF.

The CDR3 protein is CASRQGLATPTDTQYF. The CDR3 region has the DNA TGCGCCAGCAGACAGGGACTAGCGACACCCACAGATACGCAGTATTTT. The V call is TRBV5-1, the J call TRBJ2-3; the match to TRBD2 covers 10 bases. The CDR3 runs to 16 residues. Germline CDR1 reads SGHRS; CDR2 reads YFSETQ. The trim removed 5 bases at V and 2 bases at J, leaving 8 bases unmatched.

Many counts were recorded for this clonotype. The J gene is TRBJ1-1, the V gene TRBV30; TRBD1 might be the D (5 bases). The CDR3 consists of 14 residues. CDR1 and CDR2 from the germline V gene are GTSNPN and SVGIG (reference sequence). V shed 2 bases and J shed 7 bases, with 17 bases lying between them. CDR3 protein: CAWSPLSTRGEAFF. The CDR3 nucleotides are TGTGCCTGGAGTCCCCTCTCAACTAGGGGTGAAGCTTTCTTT.

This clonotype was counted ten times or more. CDR3 DNA: TGTGCCAGCATAGGGCGATGGAGCAATCAGCCCCAGCATTTT. Translating gives CASIGRWSNQPQHF. The chain combines TRBV28 with TRBJ1-5; D unclear. Germline V gene data show CDR1 as MDHEN and CDR2 as SYDVKM. Trimming left V 7 bases short and J 1 base short, with 11 bases between. The CDR3 totals 14 residues.

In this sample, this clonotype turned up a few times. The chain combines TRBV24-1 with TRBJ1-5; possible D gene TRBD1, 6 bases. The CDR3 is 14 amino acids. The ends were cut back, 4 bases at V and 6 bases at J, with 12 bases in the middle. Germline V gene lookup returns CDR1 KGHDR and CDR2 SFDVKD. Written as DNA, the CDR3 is TGTGCCACCAGTGACGCTACAGGGTTTCAGCCCCAGCATTTT. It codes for CATSDATGFQPQHF.

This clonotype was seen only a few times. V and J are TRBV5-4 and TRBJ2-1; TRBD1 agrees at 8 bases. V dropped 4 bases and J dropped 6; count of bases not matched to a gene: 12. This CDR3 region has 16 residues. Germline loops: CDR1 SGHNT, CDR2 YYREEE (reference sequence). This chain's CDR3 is CASSLVRTGFRNEQFF. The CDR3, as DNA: TGTGCCAGCAGCCTTGTACGGACAGGGTTCCGCAATGAGCAGTTCTTC.

The CDR3 region has the DNA TGTGCCAGTAGCGGGAACGGCTACACCTTC. It translates to CASSGNGYTF. The chain employs TRBV19 and TRBJ1-2; D unclear. The CDR3 has 10 residues. Germline V gene data show CDR1 as LNHDA and CDR2 as SQIVND (reference sequence). V lost 6 bases and J lost 8, with 7 bases in between.

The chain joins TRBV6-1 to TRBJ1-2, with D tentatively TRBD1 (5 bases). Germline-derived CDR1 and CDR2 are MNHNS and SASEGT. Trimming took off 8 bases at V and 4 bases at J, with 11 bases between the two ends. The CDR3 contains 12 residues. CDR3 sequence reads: CASGARLYGYTF. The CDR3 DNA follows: TGTGCCAGCGGGGCAAGGCTCTATGGCTACACCTTC.

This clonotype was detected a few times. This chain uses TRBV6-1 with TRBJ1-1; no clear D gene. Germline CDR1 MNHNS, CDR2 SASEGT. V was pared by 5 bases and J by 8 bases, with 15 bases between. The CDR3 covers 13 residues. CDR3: CASSYGIRTEAFF. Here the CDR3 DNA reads TGTGCCAGCAGTTATGGAATTCGTACAGAAGCTTTCTTT.

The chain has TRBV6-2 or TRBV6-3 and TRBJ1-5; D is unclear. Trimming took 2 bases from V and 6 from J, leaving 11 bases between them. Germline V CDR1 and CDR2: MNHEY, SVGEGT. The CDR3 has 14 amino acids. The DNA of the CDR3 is TGTGCCAGCAGTTACGACCCCTTGGGTCAGCCCCAGCATTTT. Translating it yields CASSYDPLGQPQHF.

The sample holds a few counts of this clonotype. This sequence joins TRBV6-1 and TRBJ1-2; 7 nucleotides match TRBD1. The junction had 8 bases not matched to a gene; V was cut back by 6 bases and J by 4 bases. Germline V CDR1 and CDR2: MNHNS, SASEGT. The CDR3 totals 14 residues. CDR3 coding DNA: TGTGCCAGCAGGCCGACAGGGTACTCCTATGGCTACACCTTC. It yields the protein CASRPTGYSYGYTF.

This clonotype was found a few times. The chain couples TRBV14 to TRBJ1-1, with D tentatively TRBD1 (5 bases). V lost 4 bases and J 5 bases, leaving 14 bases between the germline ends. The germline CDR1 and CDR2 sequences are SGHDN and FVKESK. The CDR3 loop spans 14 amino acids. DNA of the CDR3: TGTGCCAGCAGCCCCGGGCGGTGGGGGACTGAAGCTTTCTTT. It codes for CASSPGRWGTEAFF.

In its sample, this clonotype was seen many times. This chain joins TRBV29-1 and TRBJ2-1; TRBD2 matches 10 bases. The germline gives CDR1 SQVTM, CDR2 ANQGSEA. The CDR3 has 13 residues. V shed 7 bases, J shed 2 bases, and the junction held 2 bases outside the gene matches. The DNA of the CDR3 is TGCAGCGCTCTAGCGGGAGCCTACAATGAGCAGTTCTTC. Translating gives CSALAGAYNEQFF.

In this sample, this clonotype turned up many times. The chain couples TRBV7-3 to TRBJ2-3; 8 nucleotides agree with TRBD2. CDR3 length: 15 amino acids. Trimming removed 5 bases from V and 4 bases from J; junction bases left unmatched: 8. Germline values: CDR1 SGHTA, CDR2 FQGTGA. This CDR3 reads CASSPKRGMADTQYF. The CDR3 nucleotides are TGTGCCAGCAGCCCTAAGCGGGGGATGGCAGATACGCAGTATTTT.

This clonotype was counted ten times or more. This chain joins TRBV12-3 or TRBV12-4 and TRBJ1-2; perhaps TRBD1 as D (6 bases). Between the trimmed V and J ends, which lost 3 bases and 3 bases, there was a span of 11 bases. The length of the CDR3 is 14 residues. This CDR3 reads CASSFSDSYYGYTF. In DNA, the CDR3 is TGTGCCAGCAGTTTCTCGGACAGTTACTATGGCTACACCTTC.

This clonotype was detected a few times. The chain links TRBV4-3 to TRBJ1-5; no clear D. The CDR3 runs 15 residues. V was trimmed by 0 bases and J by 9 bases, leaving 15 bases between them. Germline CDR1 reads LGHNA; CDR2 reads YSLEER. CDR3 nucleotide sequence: TGCGCCAGCAGCCAAGACCTAGATGGTACTTCGCCCCAGCATTTT. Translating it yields CASSQDLDGTSPQHF.

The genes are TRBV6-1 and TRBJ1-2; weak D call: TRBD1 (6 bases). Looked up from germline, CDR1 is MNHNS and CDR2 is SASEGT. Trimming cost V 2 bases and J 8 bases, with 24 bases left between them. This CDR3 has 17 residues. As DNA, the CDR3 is TGTGCCAGCAGTGAAAGGGTGCCGGGACAACTCCCTGGCGGCTACACCTTC. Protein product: CASSERVPGQLPGGYTF.

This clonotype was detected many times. This CDR3 reads CASSQGTEEQETQYF. The DNA for the CDR3 is TGTGCCAGCAGCCAAGGGACAGAGGAACAAGAGACCCAGTACTTC. The chain couples TRBV11-2 to TRBJ2-5; 7 bases fit TRBD1. The CDR3 consists of 15 residues. Germline CDR1 SGHAT, CDR2 FQNNGV. Trimming cost V 5 bases and J 2 bases; bases outside gene matches: 8. The whole variable domain, filled in from reference TRBV11-2 and TRBJ2-5, reads EAGVAQSPRYKIIEKRQSVAFWCNPISGHATLYWYQQILGQGPKLLIQFQNNGVVDDSQLPKDRFSAERLKGVDSTLKIQPAKLEDSAVYLCASSQGTEEQETQYFGPGTRLLVL.

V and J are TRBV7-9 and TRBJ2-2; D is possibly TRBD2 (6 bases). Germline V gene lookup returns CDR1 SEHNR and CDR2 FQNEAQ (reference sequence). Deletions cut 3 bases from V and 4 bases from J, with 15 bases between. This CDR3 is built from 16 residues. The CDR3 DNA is TGTGCCAGCAGCTTGACTAGGGGTGCGGGCACCGGGGAGCTGTTTTTT. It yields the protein CASSLTRGAGTGELFF.

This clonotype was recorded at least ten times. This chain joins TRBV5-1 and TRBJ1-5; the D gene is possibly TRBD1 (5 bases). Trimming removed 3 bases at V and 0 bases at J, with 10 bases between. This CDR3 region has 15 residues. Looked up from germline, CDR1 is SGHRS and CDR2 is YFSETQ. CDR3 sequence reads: CASSWDSSSNQPQHF. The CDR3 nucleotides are TGCGCCAGCAGCTGGGACTCCTCTAGCAATCAGCCCCAGCATTTT.

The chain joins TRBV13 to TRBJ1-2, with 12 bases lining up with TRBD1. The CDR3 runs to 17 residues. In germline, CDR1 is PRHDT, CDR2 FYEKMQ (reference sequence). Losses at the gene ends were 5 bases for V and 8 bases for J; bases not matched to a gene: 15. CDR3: CASSPVGEGQGAGGYTF. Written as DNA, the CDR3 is TGTGCCAGCAGCCCGGTGGGGGAGGGACAGGGGGCTGGAGGCTACACCTTC. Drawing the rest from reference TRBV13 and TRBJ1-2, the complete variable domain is AAGVIQSPRHLIKEKRETATLKCYPIPRHDTVYWYQQGPGQDPQFLISFYEKMQSDKGSIPDRFSAQQFSDYHSELNMSSLELGDSALYFCASSPVGEGQGAGGYTFGSGTRLTVV.

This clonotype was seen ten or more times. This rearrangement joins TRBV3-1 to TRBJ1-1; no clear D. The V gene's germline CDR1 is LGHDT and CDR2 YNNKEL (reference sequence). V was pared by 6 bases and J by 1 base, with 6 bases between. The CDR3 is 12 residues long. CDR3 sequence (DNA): TGTGCCAGCAGGGACCCGAACACTGAAGCTTTCTTT. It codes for CASRDPNTEAFF. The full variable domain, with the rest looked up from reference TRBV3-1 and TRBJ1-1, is DTAVSQTPKYLVTQMGNDKSIKCEQNLGHDTMYWYKQDSKKFLKIMFSYNNKELIINETVPNRFSPKSPDKAHLNLHINSLELGDSAVYFCASRDPNTEAFFGQGTRLTVV.

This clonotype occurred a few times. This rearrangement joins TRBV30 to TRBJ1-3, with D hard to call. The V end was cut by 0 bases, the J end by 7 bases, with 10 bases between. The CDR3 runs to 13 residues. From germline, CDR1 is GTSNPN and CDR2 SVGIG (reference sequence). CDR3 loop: CAWSVPGMNTIYF. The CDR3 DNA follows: TGTGCCTGGAGTGTTCCGGGGATGAACACCATATATTTT. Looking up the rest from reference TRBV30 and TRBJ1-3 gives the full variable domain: SQTIHQWPATLVQPVGSPLSLECTVEGTSNPNLYWYRQAAGRGLQLLFYSVGIGQISSEVPQNLSASRPQDRQFILSSKKLLLSDSGFYLCAWSVPGMNTIYFGEGSWLTVV.

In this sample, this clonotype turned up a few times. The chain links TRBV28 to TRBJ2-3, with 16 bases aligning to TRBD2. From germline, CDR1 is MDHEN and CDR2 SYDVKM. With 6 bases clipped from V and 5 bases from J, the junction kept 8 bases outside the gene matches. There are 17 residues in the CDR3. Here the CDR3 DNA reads TGTGCCAGCAGGGCCGGGACTAGCGGGGGGGCCTTAGATACGCAGTATTTT. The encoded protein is CASRAGTSGGALDTQYF.